This is a list of T cell receptor beta chains from one sample in a study of TIL therapy for anti-PD-1-resistant metastatic lung cancer. TCRdb keeps only in-frame clones here, not all; method: immunoSEQ multiplex PCR. The data contain roughly 50,000 clones, about two thirds of them singletons. The sample here was tumor tissue, taken at baseline. These receptors were collected from a person aged 25-85 years with non-small cell lung cancer. Each CDR3 is given with its conserved first and last residue. The order of the fields is clone size, J gene, V gene, D gene, CDR3 protein, CDR3 DNA. D genes are given only for firm matches. Only part of the rows carry a size: once, few, many, or a class if the clone is expanded.

abundance: -
j_gene: TRBJ2-5
v_gene: TRBV6-5
d_gene: -
CDR3aa: CASSYDAGQETQYF
CDR3nt: TGTGCCAGCAGTTACGACGCAGGGCAAGAGACCCAGTACTTC

abundance: -
j_gene: TRBJ2-1
v_gene: TRBV19
d_gene: TRBD2
CDR3aa: CATRLAGGYNEQFF
CDR3nt: TGTGCCACCAGACTAGCGGGCGGATACAATGAGCAGTTCTTC

abundance: -
j_gene: TRBJ1-2
v_gene: TRBV30
d_gene: -
CDR3aa: CAWRGDFYGYTF
CDR3nt: TGTGCCTGGAGGGGGGACTTCTATGGCTACACCTTC

abundance: -
j_gene: TRBJ1-1
v_gene: TRBV10-3
d_gene: -
CDR3aa: CAITRGGGNTEAFF
CDR3nt: TGTGCCATCACCCGCGGGGGGGGGAACACTGAAGCTTTCTTT

abundance: -
j_gene: TRBJ2-3
v_gene: TRBV15
d_gene: -
CDR3aa: CATSRERDFTDTQYF
CDR3nt: TGTGCCACCAGCAGAGAGCGGGACTTTACAGATACGCAGTATTTT

abundance: -
j_gene: TRBJ2-2
v_gene: TRBV12-5
d_gene: -
CDR3aa: CASAVSNTGELFF
CDR3nt: TGTGCTAGTGCGGTCTCGAACACCGGGGAGCTGTTTTTT

abundance: -
j_gene: TRBJ2-7
v_gene: TRBV6-6
d_gene: -
CDR3aa: CASSYSESSYEQYF
CDR3nt: TGTGCCAGCAGTTACTCGGAGAGCTCCTACGAGCAGTACTTC

abundance: -
j_gene: TRBJ2-2
v_gene: TRBV18
d_gene: -
CDR3aa: CASSAGGGELFF
CDR3nt: TGTGCCAGCTCAGCAGGAGGCGGGGAGCTGTTTTTT

abundance: once
j_gene: TRBJ1-1
v_gene: TRBV6-5
d_gene: -
CDR3aa: CASSYSITQGTEAFF
CDR3nt: TGTGCCAGCAGTTACTCGATTACACAGGGCACTGAAGCTTTCTTT

abundance: -
j_gene: TRBJ2-7
v_gene: TRBV10-1
d_gene: TRBD1
CDR3aa: CASSRQGVGVKQYF
CDR3nt: TGCGCCAGCAGTAGACAGGGGGTCGGTGTCAAGCAGTACTTC

abundance: -
j_gene: TRBJ2-1
v_gene: TRBV28
d_gene: -
CDR3aa: CASSSINSGVGDEQFF
CDR3nt: TGTGCCAGCAGTTCCATTAATAGCGGAGTCGGGGATGAGCAGTTCTTC

abundance: -
j_gene: TRBJ2-7
v_gene: TRBV19
d_gene: -
CDR3aa: CASGQGLYEQYF
CDR3nt: TGTGCCAGTGGGCAGGGCCTCTACGAGCAGTACTTC

abundance: -
j_gene: TRBJ2-1
v_gene: TRBV6-4
d_gene: TRBD2
CDR3aa: CASSDSSSGDHNEQFF
CDR3nt: TGTGCCAGCAGTGACTCGTCTAGCGGGGACCACAATGAGCAGTTCTTC

abundance: -
j_gene: TRBJ2-3
v_gene: TRBV10-1
d_gene: -
CDR3aa: CASSSTGLGRQYF
CDR3nt: TGCGCCAGCAGCTCGACAGGCCTCGGAAGGCAGTATTTT

abundance: many
j_gene: TRBJ1-1
v_gene: TRBV11-2
d_gene: -
CDR3aa: CASSWGNTEAFF
CDR3nt: TGTGCCAGCAGCTGGGGGAACACTGAAGCTTTCTTT

abundance: few
j_gene: TRBJ1-1
v_gene: TRBV5-1
d_gene: TRBD1
CDR3aa: CASSLEGQGWTEAFF
CDR3nt: TGCGCCAGCAGCTTGGAGGGACAGGGATGGACTGAAGCTTTCTTT

abundance: -
j_gene: TRBJ1-5
v_gene: TRBV27
d_gene: -
CDR3aa: CASSLFPGGRGNQPQHF
CDR3nt: TGTGCCAGCAGTTTATTTCCGGGGGGGCGAGGCAATCAGCCCCAGCATTTT

abundance: -
j_gene: TRBJ2-7
v_gene: TRBV2
d_gene: TRBD1
CDR3aa: CASRGSGTAVDEQYF
CDR3nt: TGTGCCAGCAGAGGATCCGGGACAGCGGTCGACGAGCAGTACTTC

abundance: -
j_gene: TRBJ2-3
v_gene: TRBV5-6
d_gene: TRBD2
CDR3aa: CASSFSPFGGDTQYF
CDR3nt: TGTGCCAGCAGCTTCAGCCCTTTCGGGGGGGATACGCAGTATTTT

abundance: -
j_gene: TRBJ2-1
v_gene: TRBV4-1
d_gene: -
CDR3aa: CASSQGVGGRSSSNEQFF
CDR3nt: TGCGCCAGCAGCCAAGGTGTGGGCGGGCGATCCAGCTCCAATGAGCAGTTCTTC

abundance: -
j_gene: TRBJ2-2
v_gene: TRBV9
d_gene: TRBD2
CDR3aa: CASSEAGVTGELFF
CDR3nt: TGTGCCAGCAGCGAAGCGGGGGTCACCGGGGAGCTGTTTTTT

abundance: -
j_gene: TRBJ1-1
v_gene: TRBV19
d_gene: -
CDR3aa: CASSIMGSGEAFF
CDR3nt: TGTGCCAGTAGTATAATGGGATCCGGGGAAGCTTTCTTT

abundance: few
j_gene: TRBJ1-1
v_gene: TRBV6-6
d_gene: -
CDR3aa: CASRLGPGLNTEAFF
CDR3nt: TGTGCCAGCAGACTCGGGCCGGGCCTGAACACTGAAGCTTTCTTT

abundance: once
j_gene: TRBJ2-7
v_gene: TRBV28
d_gene: TRBD2
CDR3aa: CASTPLTSGDYEQYF
CDR3nt: TGTGCCAGCACCCCACTGACTAGCGGGGACTACGAGCAGTACTTC

abundance: few
j_gene: TRBJ1-3
v_gene: TRBV9
d_gene: -
CDR3aa: CASSVEYGGGNTIYF
CDR3nt: TGTGCCAGCAGCGTAGAGTACGGGGGTGGAAACACCATATATTTT

abundance: once
j_gene: TRBJ2-3
v_gene: TRBV21-1
d_gene: -
CDR3aa: CASSLWRGGTDTQYF
CDR3nt: TGTGCCAGCAGCCTGTGGCGGGGGGGCACAGATACGCAGTATTTT

abundance: -
j_gene: TRBJ2-5
v_gene: TRBV28
d_gene: -
CDR3aa: CASSDRTQETQYF
CDR3nt: TGTGCCAGCAGTGACAGGACTCAAGAGACCCAGTACTTC

abundance: -
j_gene: TRBJ1-1
v_gene: TRBV2
d_gene: -
CDR3aa: CASISGQEAFF
CDR3nt: TGTGCCAGCATTTCAGGACAGGAAGCTTTCTTT

abundance: -
j_gene: TRBJ2-6
v_gene: TRBV7-8
d_gene: -
CDR3aa: CASSLVGYSEYSGANVLTF
CDR3nt: TGTGCCAGCAGCTTAGTAGGTTATAGCGAGTACTCTGGGGCCAACGTCCTGACTTTC

abundance: -
j_gene: TRBJ1-2
v_gene: TRBV11-2
d_gene: -
CDR3aa: CASSLTLGDYGYTF
CDR3nt: TGTGCCAGCAGCTTAACACTCGGGGACTATGGCTACACCTTC

abundance: -
j_gene: TRBJ2-5
v_gene: TRBV5-1
d_gene: -
CDR3aa: CASSPGAFQETQYF
CDR3nt: TGCGCCAGCAGCCCCGGGGCTTTTCAAGAGACCCAGTACTTC

abundance: -
j_gene: TRBJ2-3
v_gene: TRBV9
d_gene: TRBD2
CDR3aa: CASSVGLAGPDTQYF
CDR3nt: TGTGCCAGCAGCGTAGGACTAGCGGGACCAGATACGCAGTATTTT

abundance: -
j_gene: TRBJ1-1
v_gene: TRBV19
d_gene: -
CDR3aa: CASTLGGSMNTEAFF
CDR3nt: TGTGCCAGTACCCTGGGGGGCAGCATGAACACTGAAGCTTTCTTT

abundance: -
j_gene: TRBJ1-5
v_gene: TRBV7-6
d_gene: -
CDR3aa: CASSLDWGQPQHF
CDR3nt: TGTGCCAGCAGCTTAGACTGGGGACAGCCCCAGCATTTT

abundance: -
j_gene: TRBJ1-1
v_gene: TRBV4-1
d_gene: -
CDR3aa: CASSQDGGTQNTEAFF
CDR3nt: TGCGCCAGCAGCCAAGACGGGGGAACACAAAACACTGAAGCTTTCTTT

abundance: -
j_gene: TRBJ1-1
v_gene: TRBV27
d_gene: -
CDR3aa: CASSLGRMNTEAFF
CDR3nt: TGTGCCAGCAGTTTGGGCAGAATGAACACTGAAGCTTTCTTT

abundance: -
j_gene: TRBJ1-1
v_gene: TRBV6-5
d_gene: -
CDR3aa: CASTPRGGSGAFF
CDR3nt: TGTGCCAGCACCCCACGAGGAGGGTCGGGAGCTTTCTTT

abundance: -
j_gene: TRBJ2-1
v_gene: TRBV6-5
d_gene: TRBD1
CDR3aa: CASSYGQGGRGNEQFF
CDR3nt: TGTGCCAGCAGTTACGGACAGGGAGGTAGGGGCAATGAGCAGTTCTTC

abundance: -
j_gene: TRBJ2-5
v_gene: TRBV6-5
d_gene: -
CDR3aa: CASSYGLAQETQYF
CDR3nt: TGTGCCAGCAGTTACGGATTAGCCCAAGAGACCCAGTACTTC

abundance: once
j_gene: TRBJ2-5
v_gene: TRBV9
d_gene: TRBD2
CDR3aa: CASSVATGGQETQYF
CDR3nt: TGTGCCAGCAGCGTAGCTACGGGGGGCCAAGAGACCCAGTACTTC

abundance: -
j_gene: TRBJ2-3
v_gene: TRBV19
d_gene: -
CDR3aa: CASSDPGTPPTDTQYF
CDR3nt: TGTGCCAGTAGTGATCCCGGGACTCCACCCACAGATACGCAGTATTTT

abundance: -
j_gene: TRBJ2-1
v_gene: TRBV6-4
d_gene: -
CDR3aa: CASSEGYAYNEQFF
CDR3nt: TGTGCCAGCAGTGAGGGTTACGCCTACAATGAGCAGTTCTTC

abundance: -
j_gene: TRBJ2-7
v_gene: TRBV5-1
d_gene: TRBD2
CDR3aa: CASSRISGGPVGEQYF
CDR3nt: TGCGCCAGCAGTCGAATATCGGGGGGGCCCGTTGGAGAGCAGTACTTC

abundance: -
j_gene: TRBJ2-3
v_gene: TRBV6-5
d_gene: -
CDR3aa: CASSYLGAGTDTQYF
CDR3nt: TGTGCCAGCAGTTACCTGGGGGCTGGCACAGATACGCAGTATTTT

abundance: medium-sized
j_gene: TRBJ2-7
v_gene: TRBV14
d_gene: -
CDR3aa: CASSQSSPGPYEQYF
CDR3nt: TGTGCCAGCAGTCAAAGTTCCCCGGGGCCTTACGAGCAGTACTTC

abundance: -
j_gene: TRBJ2-2
v_gene: TRBV5-1
d_gene: -
CDR3aa: CASSLDASTGELFF
CDR3nt: TGCGCCAGCAGCTTGGACGCCTCGACCGGGGAGCTGTTTTTT

abundance: -
j_gene: TRBJ1-2
v_gene: TRBV19
d_gene: -
CDR3aa: CASSVVTGQSGYGYTF
CDR3nt: TGTGCCAGTAGTGTCGTAACCGGGCAGTCAGGCTATGGCTACACCTTC